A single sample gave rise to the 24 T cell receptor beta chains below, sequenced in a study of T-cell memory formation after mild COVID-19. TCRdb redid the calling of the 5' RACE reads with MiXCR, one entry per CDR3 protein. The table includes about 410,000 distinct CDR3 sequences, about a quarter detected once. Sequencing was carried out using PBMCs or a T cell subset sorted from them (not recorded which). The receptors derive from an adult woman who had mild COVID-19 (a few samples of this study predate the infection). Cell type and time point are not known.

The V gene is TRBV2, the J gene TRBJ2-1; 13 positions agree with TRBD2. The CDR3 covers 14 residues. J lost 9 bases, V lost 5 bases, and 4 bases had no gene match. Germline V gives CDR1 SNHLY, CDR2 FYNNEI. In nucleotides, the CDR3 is TGTGCCAGCAGTCCCCGGACTAGCGGGGGTGAGCAGTTCTTC. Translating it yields CASSPRTSGGEQFF.

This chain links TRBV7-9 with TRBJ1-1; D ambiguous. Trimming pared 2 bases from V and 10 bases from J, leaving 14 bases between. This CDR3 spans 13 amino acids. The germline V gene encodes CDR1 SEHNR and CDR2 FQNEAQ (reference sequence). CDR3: CASSLLTNLIAFF. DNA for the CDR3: TGTGCCAGCAGCTTATTGACAAACCTAATAGCTTTCTTT.

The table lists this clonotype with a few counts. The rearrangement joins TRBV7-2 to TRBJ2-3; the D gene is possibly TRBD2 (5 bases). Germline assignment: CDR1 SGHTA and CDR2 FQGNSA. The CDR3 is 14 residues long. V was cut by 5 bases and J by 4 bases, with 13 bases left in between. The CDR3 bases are TGTGCCAGCAGCCCCCCGGGGATTCCAGATACGCAGTATTTT. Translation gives CASSPPGIPDTQYF.

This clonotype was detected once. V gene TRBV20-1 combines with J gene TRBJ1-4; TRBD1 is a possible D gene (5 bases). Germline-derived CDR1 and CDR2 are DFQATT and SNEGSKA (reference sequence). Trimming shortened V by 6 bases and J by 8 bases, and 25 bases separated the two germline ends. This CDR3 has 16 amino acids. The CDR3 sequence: CSAIPESGSAGEKLFF. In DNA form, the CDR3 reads TGCAGTGCCATACCTGAATCGGGGTCGGCAGGGGAAAAACTGTTTTTT.

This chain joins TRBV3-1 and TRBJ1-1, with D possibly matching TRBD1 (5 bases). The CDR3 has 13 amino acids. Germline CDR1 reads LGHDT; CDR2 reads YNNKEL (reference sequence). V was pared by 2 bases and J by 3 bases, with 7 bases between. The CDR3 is CASSQRGDTEAFF. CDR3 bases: TGTGCCAGCAGCCAACGGGGGGACACTGAAGCTTTCTTT.

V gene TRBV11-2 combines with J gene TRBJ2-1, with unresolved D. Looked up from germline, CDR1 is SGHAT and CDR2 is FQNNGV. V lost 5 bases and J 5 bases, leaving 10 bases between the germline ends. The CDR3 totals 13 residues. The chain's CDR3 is CASSQSIDNEQFF. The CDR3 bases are TGTGCCAGCAGCCAATCGATCGACAATGAGCAGTTCTTC.

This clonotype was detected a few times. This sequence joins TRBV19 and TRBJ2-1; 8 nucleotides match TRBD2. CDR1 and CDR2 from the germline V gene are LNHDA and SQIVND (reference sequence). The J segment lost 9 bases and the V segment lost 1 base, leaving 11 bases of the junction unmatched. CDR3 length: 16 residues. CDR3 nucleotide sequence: TGTGCCAGTAGTATAGCCCCGGGGGGGGCTATTGGTGAGCAGTTCTTC. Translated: CASSIAPGGAIGEQFF.

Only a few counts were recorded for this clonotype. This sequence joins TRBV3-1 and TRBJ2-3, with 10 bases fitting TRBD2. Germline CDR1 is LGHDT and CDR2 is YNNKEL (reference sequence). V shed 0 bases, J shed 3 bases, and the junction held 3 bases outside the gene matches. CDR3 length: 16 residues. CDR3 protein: CASSQEVAGGTDTQYF. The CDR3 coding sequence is TGTGCCAGCAGCCAAGAGGTAGCGGGGGGAACAGATACGCAGTATTTT.

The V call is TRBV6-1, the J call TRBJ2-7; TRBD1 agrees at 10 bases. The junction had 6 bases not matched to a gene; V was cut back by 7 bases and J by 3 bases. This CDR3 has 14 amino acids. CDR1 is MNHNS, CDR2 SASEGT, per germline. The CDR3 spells CASKSTGGGYEQYF. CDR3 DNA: TGTGCCAGCAAATCGACAGGGGGCGGCTACGAGCAGTACTTC.

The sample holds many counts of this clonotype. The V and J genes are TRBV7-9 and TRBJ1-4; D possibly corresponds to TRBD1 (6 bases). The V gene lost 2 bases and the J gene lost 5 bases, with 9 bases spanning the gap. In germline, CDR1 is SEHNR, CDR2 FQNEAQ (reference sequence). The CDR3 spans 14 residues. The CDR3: CASSLTGKNEKLFF. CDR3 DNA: TGTGCCAGCAGCTTAACAGGGAAGAATGAAAAACTGTTTTTT.

CDR3 amino acids: CASSEIGTGVPNYGYTF. CDR3 sequence (DNA): TGTGCCAGCAGTGAAATAGGGACAGGGGTGCCTAACTATGGCTACACCTTC. The chain links TRBV2 to TRBJ1-2; 10 bases align to TRBD1. The ends lost 2 bases at V and 0 bases at J; junction bases unmatched: 6. The CDR3 extends over 17 amino acids. Per the germline V gene, CDR1 is SNHLY and CDR2 is FYNNEI.

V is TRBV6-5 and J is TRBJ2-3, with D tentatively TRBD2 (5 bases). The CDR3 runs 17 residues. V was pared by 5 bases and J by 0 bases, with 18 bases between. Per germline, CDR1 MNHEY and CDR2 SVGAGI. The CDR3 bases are TGTGCCAGCAGTCCCCCCTTGGGGAGCGGAAGCACAGATACGCAGTATTTT. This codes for CASSPPLGSGSTDTQYF.

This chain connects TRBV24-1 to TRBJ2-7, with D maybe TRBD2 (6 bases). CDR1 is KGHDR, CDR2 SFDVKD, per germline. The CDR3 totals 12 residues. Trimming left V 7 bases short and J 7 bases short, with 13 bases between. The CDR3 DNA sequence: TGTGCCACCAGCCTCGGAGGGGCGGAGCAGTACTTC. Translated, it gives CATSLGGAEQYF.

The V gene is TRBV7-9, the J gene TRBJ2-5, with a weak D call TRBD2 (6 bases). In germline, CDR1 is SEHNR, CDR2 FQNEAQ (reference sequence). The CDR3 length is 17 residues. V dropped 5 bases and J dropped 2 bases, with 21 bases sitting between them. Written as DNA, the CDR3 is TGTGCCAGCAGCCTAGGGGTTGTGGAGGGTCCACAAGAGACCCAGTACTTC. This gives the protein CASSLGVVEGPQETQYF.

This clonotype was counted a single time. For the CDR3, the DNA is TGTGCCACCAGCAGAGATGGGGTGGGGGAGCAGTACTTC. This sequence encodes CATSRDGVGEQYF. The gene calls are TRBV15 and TRBJ2-7; D not resolved. Trimming took 0 bases from V and 7 from J, leaving 10 bases between them. CDR1 is LNHNV and CDR2 is YYDKDF in the germline V gene (reference sequence). The CDR3 spans 13 residues.

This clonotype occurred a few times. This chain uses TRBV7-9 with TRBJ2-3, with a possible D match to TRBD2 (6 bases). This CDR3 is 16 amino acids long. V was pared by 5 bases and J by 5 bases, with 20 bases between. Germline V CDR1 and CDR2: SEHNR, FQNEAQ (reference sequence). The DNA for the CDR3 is TGTGCCAGCAGCCCCTCTGGCGGGGAGGATGGAGATACGCAGTATTTT. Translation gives CASSPSGGEDGDTQYF. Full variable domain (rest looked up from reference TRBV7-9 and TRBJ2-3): DTGVSQNPRHKITKRGQNVTFRCDPISEHNRLYWYRQTLGQGPEFLTYFQNEAQLEKSRLLSDRFSAERPKGSFSTLEIQRTEQGDSAMYLCASSPSGGEDGDTQYFGPGTRLTVL.

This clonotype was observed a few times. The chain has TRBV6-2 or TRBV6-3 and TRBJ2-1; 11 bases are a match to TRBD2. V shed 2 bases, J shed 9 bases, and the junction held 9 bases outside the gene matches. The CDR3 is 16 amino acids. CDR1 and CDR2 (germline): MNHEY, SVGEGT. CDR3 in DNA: TGTGCCAGCAGTTACAGGCTAGCGGGAGGACCCAGTGAGCAGTTCTTC. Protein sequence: CASSYRLAGGPSEQFF.

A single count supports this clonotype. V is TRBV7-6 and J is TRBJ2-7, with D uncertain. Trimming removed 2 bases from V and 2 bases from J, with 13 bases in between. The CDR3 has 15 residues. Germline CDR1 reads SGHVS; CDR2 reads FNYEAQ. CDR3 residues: CASSLWGSATYEQYF. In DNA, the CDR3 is TGTGCCAGCAGCTTATGGGGATCCGCGACCTACGAGCAGTACTTC.

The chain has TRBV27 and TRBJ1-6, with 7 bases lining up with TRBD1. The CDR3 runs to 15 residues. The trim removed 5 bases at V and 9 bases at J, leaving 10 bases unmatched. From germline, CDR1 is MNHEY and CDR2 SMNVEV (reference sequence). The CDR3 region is CASSPADRVASPLHF. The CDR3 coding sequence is TGTGCCAGCAGTCCTGCAGACAGGGTCGCTTCACCCCTCCACTTT.

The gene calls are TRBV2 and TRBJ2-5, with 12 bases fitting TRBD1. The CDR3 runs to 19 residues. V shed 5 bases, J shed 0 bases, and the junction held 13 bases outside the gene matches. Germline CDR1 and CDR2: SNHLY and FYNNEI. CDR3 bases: TGTGCCAGCAGTAGGGACAGGGGGCAGTACAATTTGGACCAAGAGACCCAGTACTTC. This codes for CASSRDRGQYNLDQETQYF.

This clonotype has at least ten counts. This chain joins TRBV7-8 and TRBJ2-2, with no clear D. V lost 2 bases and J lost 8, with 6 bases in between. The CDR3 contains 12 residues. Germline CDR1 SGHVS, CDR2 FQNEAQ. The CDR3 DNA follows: TGTGCCAGCAGCTTACGTGGGGGGGAGCTGTTTTTT. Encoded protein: CASSLRGGELFF.

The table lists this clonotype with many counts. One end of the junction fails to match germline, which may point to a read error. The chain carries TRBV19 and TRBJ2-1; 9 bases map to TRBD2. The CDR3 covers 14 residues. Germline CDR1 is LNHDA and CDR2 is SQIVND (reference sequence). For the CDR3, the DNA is TGTGCCAGCAGTAGCGGGAGCTCCTACAATGAGCAGTTCTTC. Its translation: CASSSGSSYNEQFF.

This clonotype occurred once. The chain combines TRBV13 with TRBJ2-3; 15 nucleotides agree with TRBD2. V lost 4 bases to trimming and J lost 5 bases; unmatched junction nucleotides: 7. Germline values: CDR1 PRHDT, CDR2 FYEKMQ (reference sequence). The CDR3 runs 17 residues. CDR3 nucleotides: TGTGCCAGCAGCTCTGGACTAGCGGGGGGGCAGAGAGATACGCAGTATTTT. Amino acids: CASSSGLAGGQRDTQYF.

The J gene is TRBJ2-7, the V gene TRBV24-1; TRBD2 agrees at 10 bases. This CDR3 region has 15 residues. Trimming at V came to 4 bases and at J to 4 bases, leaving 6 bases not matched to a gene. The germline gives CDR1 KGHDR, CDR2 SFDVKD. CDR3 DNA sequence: TGTGCCACCAGTGAGGAGGCTAGCGGGAGATACGAGCAGTACTTC. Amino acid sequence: CATSEEASGRYEQYF.